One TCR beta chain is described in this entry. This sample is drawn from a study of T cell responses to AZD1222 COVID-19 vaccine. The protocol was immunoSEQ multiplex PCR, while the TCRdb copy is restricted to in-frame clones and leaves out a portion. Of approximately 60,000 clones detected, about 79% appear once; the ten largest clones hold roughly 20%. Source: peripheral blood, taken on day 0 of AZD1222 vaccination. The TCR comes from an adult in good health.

The CDR3 loop is CASSQVWTSGSYHTGELFF. CDR3 coding DNA: TGTGCCAGCAGCCAAGTCTGGACTAGCGGAAGTTACCACACCGGGGAGCTGTTTTTT. The rearrangement uses TRBV3-1 (or the pseudogene TRBV3-2) and TRBJ2-2; 10 positions match TRBD2. V dropped 1 base and J dropped 3; count of bases not matched to a gene: 11. This CDR3 is built from 19 residues. Germline assignment: CDR1 LGHDT and CDR2 YNNKEL (reference sequence).